This T cell receptor (beta chain) was obtained from a study of T cells in Graves' hyperthyroidism and ophthalmopathy. The wider study: Peripheral blood was acquired at first diagnosis, ahead of any therapy whatsoever. Study findings and constraints: The model forecast ophthalmopathy, anticipating it by a median around 6.5 months before onset.

Per the germline V gene, CDR1 is SQVTM and CDR2 is ANQGSEA. V was pared by 5 bases and J by 2 bases, with 15 bases between. The CDR3 sequence is 14 residues long. Ophthalmopathy patients showed a Clinical Activity Score of at least 3, NOSPECS grade of at least 4 and duration under 3 months. Each 10 ml fresh peripheral blood draw supplied the PBMCs. The investigators amplified TCR beta CDR3 regions from RNA transcripts. The primer set for the first-round RT-PCR of the TCR CDR3 was HTBI. TCRdb re-called the multiplex PCR reads through MiXCR, storing one row per CDR3 protein. The repertoire holds about 530,000 distinct CDR3 sequences, 17% seen once, with approximately 16% in the top ten. This clonotype came up a few times. Antigen unknown.

The material sequenced was blood. This receptor was identified in a young woman with Graves' ophthalmopathy. This rearrangement joins TRBV29-1 to TRBJ1-1, with no clear D. As DNA, the CDR3 is TGCAGCGTTTGCTGGGTAGGATTTAACACTGAAGCTTTCTTT. Amino acids: CSVCWVGFNTEAFF. Based on the CDR3 plus reference TRBV29-1 and TRBJ1-1, the full variable domain is SAVISQKPSRDICQRGTSLTIQCQVDSQVTMMFWYRQQPGQSLTLIATANQGSEATYESGFVIDKFPISRPNLTFSTLTVSNMSPEDSSIYLCSVCWVGFNTEAFFGQGTRLTVV.